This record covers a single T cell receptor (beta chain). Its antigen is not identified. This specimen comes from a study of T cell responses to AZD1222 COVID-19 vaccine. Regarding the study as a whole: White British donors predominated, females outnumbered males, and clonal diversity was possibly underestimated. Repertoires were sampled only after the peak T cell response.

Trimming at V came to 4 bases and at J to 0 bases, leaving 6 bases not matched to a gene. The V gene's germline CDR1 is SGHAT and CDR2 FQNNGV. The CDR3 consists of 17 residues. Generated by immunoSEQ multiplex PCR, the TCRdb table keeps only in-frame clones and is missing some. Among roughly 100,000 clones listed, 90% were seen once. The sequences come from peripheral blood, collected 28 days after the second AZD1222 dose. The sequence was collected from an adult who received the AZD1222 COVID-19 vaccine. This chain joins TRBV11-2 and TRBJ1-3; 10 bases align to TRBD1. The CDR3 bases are TGTGCCAGCAGCTCGTGGACAGGGGGAAGCTCTGGAAACACCATATATTTT. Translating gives CASSSWTGGSSGNTIYF.